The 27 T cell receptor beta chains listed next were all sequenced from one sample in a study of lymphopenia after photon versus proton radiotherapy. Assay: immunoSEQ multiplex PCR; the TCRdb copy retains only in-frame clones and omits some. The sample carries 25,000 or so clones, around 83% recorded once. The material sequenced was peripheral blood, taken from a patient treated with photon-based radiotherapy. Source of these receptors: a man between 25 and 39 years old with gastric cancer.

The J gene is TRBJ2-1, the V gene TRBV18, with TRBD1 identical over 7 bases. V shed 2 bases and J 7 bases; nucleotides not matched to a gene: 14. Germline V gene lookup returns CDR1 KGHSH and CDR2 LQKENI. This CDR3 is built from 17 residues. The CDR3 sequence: CASSPIETGYRLNEQFF. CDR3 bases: TGTGCCAGCTCACCAATAGAGACAGGGTACCGATTAAATGAGCAGTTCTTC.

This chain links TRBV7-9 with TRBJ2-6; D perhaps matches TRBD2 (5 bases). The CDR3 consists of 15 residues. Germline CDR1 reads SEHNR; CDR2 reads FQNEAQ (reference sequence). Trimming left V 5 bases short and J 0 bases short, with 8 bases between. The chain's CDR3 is CASSPAGSGANVLTF. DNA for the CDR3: TGTGCCAGCAGCCCCGCGGGCTCTGGGGCCAACGTCCTGACTTTC. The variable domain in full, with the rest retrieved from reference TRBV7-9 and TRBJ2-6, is DTGVSQNPRHKITKRGQNVTFRCDPISEHNRLYWYRQTLGQGPEFLTYFQNEAQLEKSRLLSDRFSAERPKGSFSTLEIQRTEQGDSAMYLCASSPAGSGANVLTFGAGSRLTVL.

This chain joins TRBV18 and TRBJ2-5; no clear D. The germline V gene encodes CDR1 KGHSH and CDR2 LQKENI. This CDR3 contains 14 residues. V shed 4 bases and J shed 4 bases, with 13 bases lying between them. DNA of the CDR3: TGTGCCAGCTCACGCGACCTAGATGCAGAGACCCAGTACTTC. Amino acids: CASSRDLDAETQYF.

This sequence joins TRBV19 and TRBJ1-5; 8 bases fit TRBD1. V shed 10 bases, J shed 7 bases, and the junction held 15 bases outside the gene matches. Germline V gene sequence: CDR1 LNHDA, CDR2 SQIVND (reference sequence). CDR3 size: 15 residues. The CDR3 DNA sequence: TGTGCCACCGCTGGAGCAGGGGGCATTGGCCAGCCCCAGCATTTT. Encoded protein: CATAGAGGIGQPQHF.

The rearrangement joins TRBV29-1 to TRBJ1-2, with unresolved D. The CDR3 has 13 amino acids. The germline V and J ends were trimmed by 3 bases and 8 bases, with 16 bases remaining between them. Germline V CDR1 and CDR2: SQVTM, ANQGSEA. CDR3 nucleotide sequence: TGCAGCGTTGATAAGGGATTGGGTAGCGGCTACACCTTC. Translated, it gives CSVDKGLGSGYTF.

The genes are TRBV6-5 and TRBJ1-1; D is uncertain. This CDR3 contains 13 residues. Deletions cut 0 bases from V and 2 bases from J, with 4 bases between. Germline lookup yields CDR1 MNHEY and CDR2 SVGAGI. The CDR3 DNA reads TGTGCCAGCAGTTACTCGGTCAACACTGAAGCTTTCTTT. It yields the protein CASSYSVNTEAFF.

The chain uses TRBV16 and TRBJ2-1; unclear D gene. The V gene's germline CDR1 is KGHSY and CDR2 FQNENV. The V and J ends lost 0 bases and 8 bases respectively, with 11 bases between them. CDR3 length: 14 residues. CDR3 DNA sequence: TGTGCCAGCAGCCAATCCACAGTGACCGATGAGCAGTTCTTC. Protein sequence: CASSQSTVTDEQFF.

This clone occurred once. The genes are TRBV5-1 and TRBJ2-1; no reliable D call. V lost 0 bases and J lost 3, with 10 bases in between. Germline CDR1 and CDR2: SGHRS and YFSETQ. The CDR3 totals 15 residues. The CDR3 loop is CASSLVGGDYNEQFF. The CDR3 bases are TGCGCCAGCAGCTTGGTCGGTGGGGACTACAATGAGCAGTTCTTC.

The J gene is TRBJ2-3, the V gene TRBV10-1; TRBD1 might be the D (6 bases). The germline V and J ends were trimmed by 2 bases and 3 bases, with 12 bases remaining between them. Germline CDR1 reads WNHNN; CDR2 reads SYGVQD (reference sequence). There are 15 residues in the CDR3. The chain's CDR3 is CASSERAGETDTQYF. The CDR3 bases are TGCGCCAGCAGTGAGAGGGCAGGGGAAACAGATACGCAGTATTTT.

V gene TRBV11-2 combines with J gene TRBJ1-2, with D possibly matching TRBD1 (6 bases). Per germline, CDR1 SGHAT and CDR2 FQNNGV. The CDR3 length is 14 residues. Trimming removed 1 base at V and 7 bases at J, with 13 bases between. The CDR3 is CASSLGGGSGGYTF. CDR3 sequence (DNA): TGTGCCAGCAGCTTAGGAGGGGGGAGCGGTGGCTACACCTTC.

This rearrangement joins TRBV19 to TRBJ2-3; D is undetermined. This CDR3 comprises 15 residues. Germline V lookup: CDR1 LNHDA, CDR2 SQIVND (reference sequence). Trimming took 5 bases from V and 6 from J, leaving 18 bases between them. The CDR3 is CASSPTDKKRDTQYF. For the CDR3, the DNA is TGTGCCAGTAGTCCCACCGACAAAAAGAGGGATACGCAGTATTTT.

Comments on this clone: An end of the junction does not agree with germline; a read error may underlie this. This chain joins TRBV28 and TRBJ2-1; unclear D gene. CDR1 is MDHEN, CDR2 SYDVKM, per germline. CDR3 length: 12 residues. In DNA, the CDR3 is TGTGCCAGTTTTCGTGGGCCAAATGAGCAGCTCTTC. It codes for CASFRGPNEQLF.

CDR3 in DNA: TGTGCCAGCAGTCAGGGGGGGAGTCCTGAAGCTTTCTTT. It is translated as CASSQGGSPEAFF. This chain uses TRBV7-9 with TRBJ1-1, with TRBD1 identical over 7 bases. The CDR3 consists of 13 residues. Germline CDR1 and CDR2: SEHNR and FQNEAQ (reference sequence). V lost 6 bases and J lost 6; bases outside the gene matches: 7.

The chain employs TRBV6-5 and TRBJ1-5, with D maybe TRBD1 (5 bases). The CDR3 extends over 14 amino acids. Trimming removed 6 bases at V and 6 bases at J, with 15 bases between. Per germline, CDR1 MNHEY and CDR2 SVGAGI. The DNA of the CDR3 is TGTGCCAGCAGCCGGGAGACAGCTAGTCAGCCCCAGCATTTT. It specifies CASSRETASQPQHF.

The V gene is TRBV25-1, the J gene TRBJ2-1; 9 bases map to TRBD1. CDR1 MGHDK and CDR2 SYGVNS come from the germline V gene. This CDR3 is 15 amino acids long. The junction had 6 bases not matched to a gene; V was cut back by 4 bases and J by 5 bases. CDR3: CASSAGTGSHNEQFF. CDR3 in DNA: TGTGCCAGCAGTGCCGGGACAGGGAGCCACAATGAGCAGTTCTTC.

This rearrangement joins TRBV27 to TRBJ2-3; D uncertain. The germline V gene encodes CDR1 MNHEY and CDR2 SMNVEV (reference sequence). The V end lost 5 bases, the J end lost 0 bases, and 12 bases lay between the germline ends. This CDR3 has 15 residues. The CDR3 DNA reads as TGTGCCAGCAGTCTTCGACTGGCTAGCACAGATACGCAGTATTTT. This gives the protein CASSLRLASTDTQYF.

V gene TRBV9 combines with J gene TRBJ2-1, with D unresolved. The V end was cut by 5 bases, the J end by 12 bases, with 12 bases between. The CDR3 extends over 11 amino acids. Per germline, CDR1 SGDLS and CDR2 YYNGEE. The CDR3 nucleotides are TGTGCCAGCAGTGGAGAATTTGTGCAGTTCTTC. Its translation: CASSGEFVQFF.

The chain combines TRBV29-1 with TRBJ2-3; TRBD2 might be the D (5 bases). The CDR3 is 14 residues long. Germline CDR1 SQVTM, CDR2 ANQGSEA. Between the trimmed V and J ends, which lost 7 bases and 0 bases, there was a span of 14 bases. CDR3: CSGSKEVSTDTQYF. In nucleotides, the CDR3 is TGCAGCGGCTCAAAGGAGGTCAGCACAGATACGCAGTATTTT.

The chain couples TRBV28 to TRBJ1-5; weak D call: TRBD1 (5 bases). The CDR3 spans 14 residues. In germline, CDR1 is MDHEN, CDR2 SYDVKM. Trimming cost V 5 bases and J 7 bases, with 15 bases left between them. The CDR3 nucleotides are TGTGCCAGCAGTACCGGTCAGGGCGTCCAGCCCCAGCATTTT. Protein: CASSTGQGVQPQHF. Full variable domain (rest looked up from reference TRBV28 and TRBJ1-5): DVKVTQSSRYLVKRTGEKVFLECVQDMDHENMFWYRQDPGLGLRLIYFSYDVKMKEKGDIPEGYSVSREKKERFSLILESASTNQTSMYLCASSTGQGVQPQHFGDGTRLSIL.

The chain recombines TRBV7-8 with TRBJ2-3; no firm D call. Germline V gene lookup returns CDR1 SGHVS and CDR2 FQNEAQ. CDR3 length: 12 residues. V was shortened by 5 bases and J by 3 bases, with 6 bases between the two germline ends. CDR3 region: CASSAGTDTQYF. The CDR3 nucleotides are TGTGCCAGCAGCGCAGGAACAGATACGCAGTATTTT. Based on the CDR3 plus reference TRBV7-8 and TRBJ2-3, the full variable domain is GAGVSQSPRYKVAKRGQDVALRCDPISGHVSLFWYQQALGQGPEFLTYFQNEAQLDKSGLPSDRFFAERPEGSVSTLKIQRTQQEDSAVYLCASSAGTDTQYFGPGTRLTVL.

The CDR3 is CASSLQKGTEAFF. For the CDR3, the DNA is TGTGCCAGCAGCCTACAGAAGGGCACTGAAGCTTTCTTT. The chain joins TRBV6-5 to TRBJ1-1, with no clear D. V lost 6 bases and J 4 bases, leaving 12 bases between the germline ends. The CDR3 loop spans 13 amino acids. Germline V gene lookup returns CDR1 MNHEY and CDR2 SVGAGI.

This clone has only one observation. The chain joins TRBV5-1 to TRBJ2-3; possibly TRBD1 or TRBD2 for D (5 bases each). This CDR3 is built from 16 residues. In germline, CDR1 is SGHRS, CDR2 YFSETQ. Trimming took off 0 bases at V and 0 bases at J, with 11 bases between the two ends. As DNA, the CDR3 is TGCGCCAGCAGCTTGGGAGCGGACACTAGCACAGATACGCAGTATTTT. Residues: CASSLGADTSTDTQYF.

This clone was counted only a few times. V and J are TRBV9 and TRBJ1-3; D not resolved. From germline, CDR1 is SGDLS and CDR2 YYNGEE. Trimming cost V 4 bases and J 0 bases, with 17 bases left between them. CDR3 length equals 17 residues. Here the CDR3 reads CASSPYLGGTSGNTIYF. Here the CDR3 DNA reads TGTGCCAGCAGCCCATATCTGGGCGGAACCTCTGGAAACACCATATATTTT.

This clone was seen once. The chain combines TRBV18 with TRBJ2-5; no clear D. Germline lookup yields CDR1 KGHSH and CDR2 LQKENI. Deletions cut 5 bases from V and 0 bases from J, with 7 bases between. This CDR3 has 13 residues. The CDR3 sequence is CASSKDYQETQYF. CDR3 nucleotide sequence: TGTGCCAGCTCAAAAGACTACCAAGAGACCCAGTACTTC.

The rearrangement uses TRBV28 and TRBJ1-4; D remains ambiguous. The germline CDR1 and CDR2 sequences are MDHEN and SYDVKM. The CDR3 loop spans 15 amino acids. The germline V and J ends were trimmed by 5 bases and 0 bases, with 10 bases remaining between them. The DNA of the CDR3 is TGTGCCAGCAGTCCTTGGAAAGCAACTAATGAAAAACTGTTTTTT. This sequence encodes CASSPWKATNEKLFF. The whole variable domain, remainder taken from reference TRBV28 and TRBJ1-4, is DVKVTQSSRYLVKRTGEKVFLECVQDMDHENMFWYRQDPGLGLRLIYFSYDVKMKEKGDIPEGYSVSREKKERFSLILESASTNQTSMYLCASSPWKATNEKLFFGSGTQLSVL.

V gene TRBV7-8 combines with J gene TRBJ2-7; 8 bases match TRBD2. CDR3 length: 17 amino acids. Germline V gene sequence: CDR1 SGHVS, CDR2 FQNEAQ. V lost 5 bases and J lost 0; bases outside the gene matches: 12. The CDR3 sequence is CASSQGPGSGISYEQYF. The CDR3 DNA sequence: TGTGCCAGCAGCCAAGGGCCCGGTAGCGGGATCTCCTACGAGCAGTACTTC.

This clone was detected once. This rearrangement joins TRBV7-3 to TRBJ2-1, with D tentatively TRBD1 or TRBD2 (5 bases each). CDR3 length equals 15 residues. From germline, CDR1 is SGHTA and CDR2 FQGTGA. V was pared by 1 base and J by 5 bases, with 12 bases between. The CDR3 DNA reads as TGTGCCAGCAGCTTAAGCTCCCGGGGCGACAATGAGCAGTTCTTC. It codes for CASSLSSRGDNEQFF.